The clone carrying this T cell receptor (beta chain) occurred many times. Antigen unknown. Axillary draining lymph nodes of breast cancer patients supplied the node samples. The data were obtained in a study of breast tumors, draining lymph nodes, adjacent tissues. In TCRdb, the multiplex PCR reads were re-called with MiXCR into one record per CDR3 protein. The sample contains around 140,000 distinct CDR3 sequences, about 20% of which appear only once. Study-wide results and limits: Tumors had less TCR diversity than lymph nodes, more than nontumor tissue. Tumor and nontumor repertoires were significantly more similar in luminal-like than in basal-like breast cancer. The data were judged consistent with most tumor T cells coming from lymph node and expanding in tumor.

The origin of this receptor is a female donor with breast cancer. Some clones in this sample may be carry-over from other donors' samples. The sequenced material came from axillary lymph node tissue.

The CDR3 nucleotides read TGCGCCAGCAGCGGGACAGGGGGAAACTATGGCTACACCTTC. Protein sequence: CASSGTGGNYGYTF. The chain couples TRBV10-2 to TRBJ1-2, with TRBD1 identical over 11 bases. V was pared by 6 bases and J by 2 bases, with 2 bases of the junction left unmatched. Germline CDR1 and CDR2: WSHSY and SAAADI. The CDR3 contains 14 residues.